A selection of T cell receptor beta chains follows, all from one sample in a study of tumor and adjacent non-tumor tissue in lung cancer. TCRdb reprocessed the multiplex PCR reads via MiXCR and lists one record per CDR3 protein. The profile shows 60,000 to 95,000 distinct CDR3 sequences, 60% to 80% of them singletons. The sequencing input was lung tumor tissue. These receptors all stem from a woman in her 50s with non-small cell lung cancer. Both conserved end residues are part of each CDR3. A D gene is named only where the DNA matches it firmly. Expanded clones get a size class; other rows say once, few or many, or leave the size out.

>TRBJ2-2|NA|14|TRBV20-1|NA
CSAKLGPNTGEPFF
TGCAGTGCTAAGCTGGGACCGAACACCGGGGAGCCGTTTTTT
>TRBJ1-1|NA|18|TRBV7-9|NA
CASSETLLQVRTNTEAFF
TGTGCCAGCAGCGAGACCCTCTTACAGGTGAGGACGAACACTGAAGCTTTCTTT
>TRBJ2-7|NA|15|TRBV7-9|TRBD1
CASSLTETGNHEQYF
TGTGCCAGCAGCCTGACCGAGACAGGGAACCACGAGCAGTACTTC
>TRBJ2-5|NA|14|TRBV12-3/TRBV12-4|NA
CASSFYLDGETQYF
TGTGCCAGCAGTTTCTATCTGGATGGGGAGACCCAGTACTTC
>TRBJ2-1|NA|15|TRBV6-1|TRBD1
CASSATGGRYNEQLF
TGTGCCAGCAGTGCGACAGGGGGGCGATACAATGAGCAGTTGTTC
>TRBJ2-3|NA|18|TRBV29-1|TRBD1
CSVEDPIVHRGHTDTQYF
TGCAGCGTTGAAGATCCTATAGTGCACAGGGGGCACACAGATACGCAATATTTT
>TRBJ2-1|NA|14|TRBV7-8|NA
CASSGLLSYNEQFF
TGTGCCAGTAGCGGACTACTGTCCTACAATGAGCAGTTTTTC
>TRBJ1-2|NA|14|TRBV6-6|NA
CASSSGTAKYGYTF
TGTGCCAGCAGCTCCGGGACGGCTAAGTATGGCTACACTTTC
>TRBJ2-5|NA|15|TRBV12-3/TRBV12-4|NA
CANSFPLTPQETQYF
TGTGCCAACAGTTTCCCTTTGACCCCCCAAGAGACCCAGTACTTC
>TRBJ2-3|few|14|TRBV20-1|NA
CSTRGLGITDTQYF
TGCAGTACTAGAGGGCTGGGCATCACTGATACGCAGTATTTT